Listed below are T cell receptor beta chains from one sample, sequenced in a study of shared clonotypes between healthy human individuals. Repertoires were generated with immunoSEQ multiplex PCR, while TCRdb's copy carries only in-frame clones and drops some. The sample lists some 1.4 million clones, over 95% seen once, with 1.2% in the top ten. Sequencing was carried out using naive CD4+ T cells sorted from blood. The receptors were sampled from a man aged 25 to 40 in good health. Each CDR3 is given with its conserved first and last residue. The D gene is left open where the match is weak. Clone size is given for some rows only: seen once, a few or many times, or a class if the clone is expanded.

d_call	v_call	j_call	clone_size	cdr3_aa	cdr3_nt
-	TRBV28	TRBJ2-1	once	CAILGNEQFF	TGTGCCATCTTGGGAAATGAGCAGTTCTTC
-	TRBV28	TRBJ1-2	few	CASSSALGRIDGYTF	TGTGCCAGCAGCTCAGCCCTTGGTCGAATCGATGGCTACACCTTC
-	TRBV5-1	TRBJ2-3	-	CASSFGGSTDTQYF	TGCGCCAGCAGCTTCGGTGGGAGCACAGATACGCAGTATTTT
-	TRBV5-1	TRBJ2-3	few	CASSLVESTDTQYF	TGCGCCAGCAGCTTGGTGGAAAGCACAGATACGCAGTATTTT
TRBD1	TRBV5-1	TRBJ2-3	-	CASSLVPGQGTDTQYF	TGCGCCAGCAGCTTGGTTCCTGGACAGGGTACAGATACGCAGTATTTT
-	TRBV5-4	TRBJ2-5	-	CASSFGVAGETQYF	TGTGCCAGCAGCTTCGGTGTCGCCGGGGAGACCCAGTACTTC
-	TRBV5-6	TRBJ2-1	-	CASSTRRPGQRSYNEQFF	TGTGCCAGCAGCACCCGACGCCCCGGACAGAGATCATACAATGAGCAGTTCTTC
-	TRBV29-1	TRBJ2-7	-	CSVETGSYEQYF	TGCAGCGTTGAAACAGGCTCCTACGAGCAGTACTTC
-	TRBV19	TRBJ2-7	-	CASSIGGGSSYEQYF	TGTGCCAGTAGTATAGGCGGAGGGAGCTCCTACGAGCAGTACTTC
-	TRBV19	TRBJ2-2	-	CASSIGYKRTNTGELFF	TGTGCCAGTAGTATAGGTTACAAACGGACGAACACCGGGGAGCTGTTTTTT
TRBD2	TRBV7-2	TRBJ2-5	-	CASSLETGGRLGTQYF	TGTGCCAGCAGCTTAGAAACGGGGGGGCGGTTAGGGACCCAGTACTTC
-	TRBV9	TRBJ2-3	few	CASSVASPDTQYF	TGTGCCAGCAGCGTAGCTAGCCCAGATACGCAGTATTTT
TRBD2	TRBV6-5	TRBJ2-2	-	CASSSRTSGFTGELFF	TGTGCCAGCAGTTCTCGGACTAGCGGGTTCACCGGGGAGCTGTTTTTT
-	TRBV9	TRBJ2-2	-	CASSVVPLRPGVPGELFF	TGTGCCAGCAGCGTAGTTCCGCTAAGGCCGGGGGTACCCGGGGAGCTGTTTTTT
-	TRBV19	TRBJ1-2	-	CASSISRSGYTF	TGTGCCAGTAGTATAAGTCGGAGTGGCTACACCTTC
TRBD2	TRBV25-1	TRBJ2-7	-	CASSIFGGGNHEQYF	TGTGCCAGCAGTATTTTCGGGGGGGGTAACCACGAGCAGTACTTC
-	TRBV2	TRBJ1-5	-	CASRAGRNSNQPQHF	TGTGCCAGCAGGGCAGGGCGTAATAGCAATCAGCCCCAGCATTTT
-	TRBV27	TRBJ2-1	-	CASSLLSLASSYNEQFF	TGTGCCAGCAGTTTATTATCCCTGGCCAGCTCCTACAATGAGCAGTTCTTC
TRBD1	TRBV30	TRBJ2-5	-	CAWSIIRGLRETQYF	TGTGCCTGGAGTATCATAAGGGGGCTGCGGGAGACCCAGTACTTC
-	TRBV19	TRBJ1-2	-	CASSINTNSYGYTF	TGTGCCAGTAGTATAAACACGAATTCCTATGGCTACACCTTC
-	TRBV6-5	TRBJ2-1	-	CASRLGLEQFF	TGTGCCAGCAGGCTGGGGCTTGAGCAGTTCTTC
-	TRBV30	TRBJ2-7	-	CAWSDGASSYEQYF	TGTGCCTGGAGTGACGGTGCAAGCTCCTACGAGCAGTACTTC
-	TRBV29-1	TRBJ1-1	once	CSVAAGEAFF	TGCAGCGTTGCGGCAGGTGAAGCTTTCTTT
-	TRBV5-4	TRBJ2-2	-	CASSLVGIDTGELFF	TGTGCCAGCAGCTTGGTAGGGATTGACACCGGGGAGCTGTTTTTT
TRBD1	TRBV2	TRBJ2-1	-	CASGGQGEQFF	TGTGCCAGCGGAGGACAGGGAGAGCAGTTCTTC
-	TRBV14	TRBJ2-3	-	CASSQDLSSTDTQYF	TGTGCCAGCAGCCAAGATTTGAGTAGCACAGATACGCAGTATTTT
-	TRBV18	TRBJ2-7	-	CASSPAGNYEQYF	TGTGCCAGCTCACCGGCAGGAAACTACGAGCAGTACTTC
-	TRBV6-1	TRBJ2-7	-	CASTSYEQYF	TGTGCCAGCACCTCATACGAGCAGTACTTC
TRBD2	TRBV29-1	TRBJ2-3	-	CSVEAGRGEDTQYF	TGCAGCGTTGAAGCTGGGAGGGGCGAAGATACGCAGTATTTT
TRBD2	TRBV27	TRBJ2-3	-	CASTLSGSYTQYF	TGTGCCAGCACCCTTAGCGGGAGTTATACGCAGTATTTT
-	TRBV2	TRBJ2-2	-	CASRPSTLLTGELFF	TGTGCCAGCCGGCCCTCTACTCTTCTCACCGGGGAGCTGTTTTTT
-	TRBV6-1	TRBJ1-5	-	CASSEDRDNSNQPQHF	TGTGCCAGCAGTGAAGACAGGGACAATAGCAATCAGCCCCAGCATTTT
-	TRBV7-2	TRBJ2-1	-	CASSSYAYEQFF	TGTGCCAGCAGCTCCTACGCGTATGAGCAGTTCTTC
-	TRBV28	TRBJ2-3	-	CASSFPGATDTQYF	TGTGCCAGCAGTTTTCCAGGGGCCACAGATACGCAGTATTTT
-	TRBV29-1	TRBJ2-1	-	CSVELASYDYNEQFF	TGCAGCGTTGAACTAGCCTCCTACGACTACAATGAGCAGTTCTTC
TRBD1	TRBV4-1	TRBJ1-4	-	CASSPGQGANEKLFF	TGCGCCAGCAGCCCGGGACAGGGGGCTAATGAAAAACTGTTTTTT
TRBD2	TRBV6-6	TRBJ2-5	-	CASSYNGGTKETQYF	TGTGCCAGCAGTTACAATGGCGGGACTAAAGAGACCCAGTACTTC
-	TRBV28	TRBJ2-1	-	CASSFPVGNEQFF	TGTGCCAGCAGTTTTCCGGTAGGTAATGAGCAGTTCTTC
-	TRBV11-2	TRBJ1-3	few	CASSPKVLVGSGNTIYF	TGTGCCAGCAGCCCAAAGGTTTTAGTAGGCTCTGGAAACACCATATATTTT